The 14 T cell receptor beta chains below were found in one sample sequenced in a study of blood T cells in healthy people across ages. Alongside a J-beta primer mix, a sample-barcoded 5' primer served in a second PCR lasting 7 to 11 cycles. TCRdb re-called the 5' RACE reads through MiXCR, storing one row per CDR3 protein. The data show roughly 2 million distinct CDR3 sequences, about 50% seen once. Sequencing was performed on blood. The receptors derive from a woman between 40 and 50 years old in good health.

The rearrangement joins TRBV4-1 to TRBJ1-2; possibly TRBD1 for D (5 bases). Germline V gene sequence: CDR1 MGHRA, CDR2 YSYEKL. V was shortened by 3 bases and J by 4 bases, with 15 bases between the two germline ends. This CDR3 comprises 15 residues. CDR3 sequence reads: CASSQASSGTYGYTF. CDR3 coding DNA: TGCGCCAGCAGCCAGGCTTCTTCAGGGACCTATGGCTACACCTTC.

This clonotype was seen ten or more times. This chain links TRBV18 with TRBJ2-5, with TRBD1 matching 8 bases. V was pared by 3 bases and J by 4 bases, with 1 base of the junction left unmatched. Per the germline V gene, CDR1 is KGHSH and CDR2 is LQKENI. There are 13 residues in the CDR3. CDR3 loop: CASSPGTGETQYF. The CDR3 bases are TGTGCCAGCTCACCCGGGACAGGAGAGACCCAGTACTTC. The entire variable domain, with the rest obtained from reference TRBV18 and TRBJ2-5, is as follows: NAGVMQNPRHLVRRRGQEARLRCSPMKGHSHVYWYRQLPEEGLKFMVYLQKENIIDESGMPKERFSAEFPKEGPSILRIQQVVRGDSAAYFCASSPGTGETQYFGPGTRLLVL.

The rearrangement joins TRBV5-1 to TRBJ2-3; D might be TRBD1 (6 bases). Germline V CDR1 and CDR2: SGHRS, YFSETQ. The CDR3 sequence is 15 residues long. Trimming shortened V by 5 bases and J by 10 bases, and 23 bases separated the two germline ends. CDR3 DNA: TGCGCCAGCAGTCCGAGTCCCGGGACATTTATCCCGCAGTATTTT. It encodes CASSPSPGTFIPQYF.

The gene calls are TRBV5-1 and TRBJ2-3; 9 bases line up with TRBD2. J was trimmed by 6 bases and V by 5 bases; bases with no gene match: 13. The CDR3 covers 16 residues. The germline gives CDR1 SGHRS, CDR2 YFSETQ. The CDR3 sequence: CASRPQGAGGIDTQYF. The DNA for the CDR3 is TGCGCCAGCAGACCCCAGGGAGCGGGGGGCATCGATACGCAGTATTTT.

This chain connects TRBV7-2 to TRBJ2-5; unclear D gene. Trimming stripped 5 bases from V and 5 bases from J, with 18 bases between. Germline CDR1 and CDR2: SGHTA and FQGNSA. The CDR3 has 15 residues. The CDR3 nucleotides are TGTGCCAGCAGCCGTCGGATGGGCGGTGCGGAGACCCAGTACTTC. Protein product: CASSRRMGGAETQYF.

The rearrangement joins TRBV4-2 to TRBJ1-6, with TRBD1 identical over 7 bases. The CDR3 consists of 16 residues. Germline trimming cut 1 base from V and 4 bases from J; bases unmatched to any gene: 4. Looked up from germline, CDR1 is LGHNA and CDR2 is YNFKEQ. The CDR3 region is CASSQAGTDYNSPLHF. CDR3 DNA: TGTGCCAGCAGCCAAGCCGGGACAGATTATAATTCACCCCTCCACTTT.

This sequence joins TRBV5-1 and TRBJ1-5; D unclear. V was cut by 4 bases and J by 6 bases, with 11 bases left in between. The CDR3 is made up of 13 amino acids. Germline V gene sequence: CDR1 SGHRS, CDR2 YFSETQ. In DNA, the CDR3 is TGCGCCAGCAGCCCCGAAGGGAGTCAGCCCCAGCATTTT. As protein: CASSPEGSQPQHF.

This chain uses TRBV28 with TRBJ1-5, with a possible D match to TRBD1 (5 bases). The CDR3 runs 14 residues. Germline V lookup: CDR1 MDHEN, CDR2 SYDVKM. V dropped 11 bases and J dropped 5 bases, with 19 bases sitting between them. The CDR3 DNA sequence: TGTGCCGGCCGGCCAAAGGGGCGCGATCAGCCCCAGCATTTT. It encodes CAGRPKGRDQPQHF.

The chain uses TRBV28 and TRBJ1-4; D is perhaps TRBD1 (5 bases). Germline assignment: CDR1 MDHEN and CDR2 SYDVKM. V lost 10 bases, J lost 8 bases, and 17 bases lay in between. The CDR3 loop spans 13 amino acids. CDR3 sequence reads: CATYTGGEEKLFF. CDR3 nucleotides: TGTGCCACCTATACCGGGGGGGAGGAAAAACTGTTTTTT.

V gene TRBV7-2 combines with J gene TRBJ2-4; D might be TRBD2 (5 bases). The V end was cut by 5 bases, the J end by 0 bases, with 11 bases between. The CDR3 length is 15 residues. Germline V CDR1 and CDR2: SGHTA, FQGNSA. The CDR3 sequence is CASSPRALAKNIQYF. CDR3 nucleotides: TGTGCCAGCAGCCCGCGGGCGCTAGCCAAAAACATTCAGTACTTC. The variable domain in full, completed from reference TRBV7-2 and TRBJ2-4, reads GAGVSQSPSNKVTEKGKDVELRCDPISGHTALYWYRQSLGQGLEFLIYFQGNSAPDKSGLPSDRFSAERTGGSVSTLTIQRTQQEDSAVYLCASSPRALAKNIQYFGAGTRLSVL.

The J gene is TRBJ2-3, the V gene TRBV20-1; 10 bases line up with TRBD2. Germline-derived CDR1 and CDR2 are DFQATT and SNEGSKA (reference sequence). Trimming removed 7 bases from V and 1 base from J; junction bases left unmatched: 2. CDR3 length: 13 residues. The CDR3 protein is CSGGTSGTDTQYF. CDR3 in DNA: TGCAGTGGAGGGACTAGCGGCACAGATACGCAGTATTTT.

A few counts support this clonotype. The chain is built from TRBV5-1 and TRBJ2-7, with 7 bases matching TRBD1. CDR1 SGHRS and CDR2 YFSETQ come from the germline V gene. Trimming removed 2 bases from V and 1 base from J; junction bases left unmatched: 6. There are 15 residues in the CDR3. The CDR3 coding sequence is TGCGCCAGCAGCTTAACCGGGACAGAGTCCTACGAGCAGTACTTC. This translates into CASSLTGTESYEQYF.

Written as DNA, the CDR3 is TGCAGTGCCCAAAGGGGACAGGGTGTAGCTTTCTTT. Translated, it gives CSAQRGQGVAFF. The gene calls are TRBV20-1 and TRBJ1-1, with TRBD1 matching 9 bases. Unmatched junction bases numbered 9, after V lost 6 bases and J lost 10 bases. The CDR3 length is 12 residues. Germline V CDR1 and CDR2: DFQATT, SNEGSKA (reference sequence).

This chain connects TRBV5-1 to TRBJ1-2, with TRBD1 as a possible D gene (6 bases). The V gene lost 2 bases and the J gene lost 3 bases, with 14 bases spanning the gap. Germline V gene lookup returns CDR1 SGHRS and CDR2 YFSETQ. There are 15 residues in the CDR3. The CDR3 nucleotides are TGCGCCAGCAGCTTAGACGACAGGAAACACTATGGCTACACCTTC. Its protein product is CASSLDDRKHYGYTF.